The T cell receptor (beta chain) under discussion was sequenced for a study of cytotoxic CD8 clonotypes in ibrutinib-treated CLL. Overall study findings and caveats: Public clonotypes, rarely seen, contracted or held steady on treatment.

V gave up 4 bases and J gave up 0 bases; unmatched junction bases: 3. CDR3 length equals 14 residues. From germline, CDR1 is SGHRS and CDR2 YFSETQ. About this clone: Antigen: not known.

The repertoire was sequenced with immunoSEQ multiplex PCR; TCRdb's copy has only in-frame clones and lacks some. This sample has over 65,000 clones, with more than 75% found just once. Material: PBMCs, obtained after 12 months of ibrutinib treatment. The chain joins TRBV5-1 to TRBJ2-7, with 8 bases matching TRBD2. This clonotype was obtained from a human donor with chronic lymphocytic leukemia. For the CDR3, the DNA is TGCGCCAGCAGCCGGGGGGGCAACTCCTACGAGCAGTACTTC. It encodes CASSRGGNSYEQYF.